This T cell receptor beta chain is drawn from a study of T cell changes during pregnancy in multiple sclerosis (dated by TCRdb to the late 2010s). With regard to the full study: The study looked at changes in the T cell repertoire across pregnancy in women with multiple sclerosis.

The method behind the library was the immunoSEQ multiplex PCR assay. Not all clones reach the TCRdb copy of this immuneACCESS table, which keeps in-frame sequences only. Checked studies attribute under half of the gap to unresolved V genes and leave the rest unexplained. Here the sample has about 64,000 clones; about nine tenths occur a single time. Roughly 1.5% of the sample belongs to the ten largest clones. As concerns this clone: The antigen this receptor binds is unknown. The record has no base qualities; no much larger clone is one base away.

Reading from cysteine to phenylalanine, the CDR3 counts 15 amino acids. Solely the CDR3 DNA is kept, with 45 bases framed from the first base. V is cut by 6 bases and J by 0 bases, and the space between the germline ends is 11 bases. CDR1 and CDR2 are drawn from the germline V gene: SNHLY, FYNNEI. The sequencing used peripheral blood, collected in the second trimester of pregnancy. The rearranged chain carries TRBV2 and TRBJ2-2, and TRBD2 may be the D gene, going by 7 matching bases. This clonotype originated in a female donor with multiple sclerosis, enrolled in a pregnancy study. The sequence in DNA is TGTGCCAGCAGGGAGGGGGGGACGAACACCGGGGAGCTGTTTTTT. Translated, this is CASREGGTNTGELFF.